This T cell receptor beta chain stems from a study of cytomegalovirus exposure and HLA in healthy donors. Comments on this clone: No antigen is known for it.

The CDR3 length is 15 residues. Germline trimming cut 4 bases from V and 4 bases from J; bases unmatched to any gene: 7. The V gene's germline CDR1 is KGHSH and CDR2 LQKENI. The PCR ran on 60 Vbeta and 13 Jbeta primers. Clones were sequenced by immunoSEQ multiplex PCR, and TCRdb holds only the in-frame ones, with some missing. The sample lists about 130,000 clones; around 75% were seen once. Overall study results and limits: It was in a later analysis that TCR association rates were seen to vary by HLA locus, highest for DRB1 and lowest for HLA-C.

This chain joins TRBV18 and TRBJ1-3, with 7 nucleotides matching TRBD1. The clonotype originates from a man in his thirties or forties in good health and CMV-seronegative. The sequenced sample consisted of PBMCs. CDR3 in amino acids: CASSLDRADGNTIYF. Here the CDR3 DNA reads TGTGCCAGCTCACTCGACAGGGCTGACGGAAACACCATATATTTT. The entire variable domain, with the rest obtained from reference TRBV18 and TRBJ1-3, is as follows: NAGVMQNPRHLVRRRGQEARLRCSPMKGHSHVYWYRQLPEEGLKFMVYLQKENIIDESGMPKERFSAEFPKEGPSILRIQQVVRGDSAAYFCASSLDRADGNTIYFGEGSWLTVV.